Each of the 20 T cell receptor beta chains below was sequenced from the same sample in a study of cytomegalovirus exposure and HLA in healthy donors. With 60 Vbeta and 13 Jbeta primers, the PCR was carried out. Clones were sequenced by immunoSEQ multiplex PCR, and TCRdb holds only the in-frame ones, with some missing. The table records roughly 130,000 clones, 80% to 85% of them present only once. Input material: PBMCs. These receptors all come from a man aged 30 to 39 in good health and CMV-seronegative.

The rearrangement joins TRBV4-1 to TRBJ2-1, with D uncertain. Germline V gene data show CDR1 as MGHRA and CDR2 as YSYEKL. The CDR3 covers 17 residues. V was trimmed by 2 bases and J by 0 bases, leaving 14 bases between them. The CDR3 here is CASSQSKSSSSYNEQFF. The CDR3 DNA is TGCGCCAGCAGCCAATCGAAGTCCTCCAGCTCCTACAATGAGCAGTTCTTC.

The chain recombines TRBV7-9 with TRBJ2-4; TRBD2 aligns across 8 bases. The CDR3 spans 14 residues. Per germline, CDR1 SEHNR and CDR2 FQNEAQ (reference sequence). The trim removed 4 bases at V and 6 bases at J, leaving 5 bases unmatched. The CDR3 reads CASSYGTSGNIQYF. Written as DNA, the CDR3 is TGTGCCAGCAGCTATGGGACTAGTGGAAACATTCAGTACTTC.

CDR3 in DNA: TGCGCCAGCAGCCCATTTGGGACAGGGCAGTTCTTC. Translating gives CASSPFGTGQFF. The V gene is TRBV4-1, the J gene TRBJ2-1, with 8 bases aligning to TRBD1. The CDR3 covers 12 residues. Germline CDR1 and CDR2: MGHRA and YSYEKL. V lost 4 bases, J lost 12 bases, and 5 bases stayed unmatched.

The V gene is TRBV6-5, the J gene TRBJ2-3; 9 bases align to TRBD1. V lost 2 bases, J lost 2 bases, and 5 bases stayed unmatched. Germline-derived CDR1 and CDR2 are MNHEY and SVGAGI. The CDR3 has 16 amino acids. As DNA, the CDR3 is TGTGCCAGCAGTTACGGACAGGGGACCTCCACAGATACGCAGTATTTT. Residues: CASSYGQGTSTDTQYF.

This chain links TRBV5-6 with TRBJ2-1; 9 nucleotides align to TRBD1. V gave up 3 bases and J gave up 3 bases; unmatched junction bases: 1. Germline assignment: CDR1 SGHDT and CDR2 YYEEEE. This CDR3 has 14 amino acids. The CDR3 bases are TGTGCCAGCAGCTCGGGACAGGGCTACAATGAGCAGTTCTTC. Translation: CASSSGQGYNEQFF. Together with reference TRBV5-6 and TRBJ2-1, the CDR3 gives the full variable domain: DAGVTQSPTHLIKTRGQQVTLRCSPKSGHDTVSWYQQALGQGPQFIFQYYEEEERQRGNFPDRFSGHQFPNYSSELNVNALLLGDSALYLCASSSGQGYNEQFFGPGTRLTVL.

Here the CDR3 reads CASSVDQGAPDYGYTF. CDR3 nucleotide sequence: TGTGCCAGCAGCGTAGACCAGGGGGCGCCGGACTATGGCTACACCTTC. The chain carries TRBV9 and TRBJ1-2; TRBD1 agrees at 8 bases. Germline CDR1 is SGDLS and CDR2 is YYNGEE. The CDR3 length is 16 residues. V was clipped by 0 bases and J by 3 bases; unmatched bases: 7.

The gene calls are TRBV2 and TRBJ2-1, with D tentatively TRBD2 (6 bases). CDR3 length: 14 residues. Trimming pared 4 bases from V and 10 bases from J, leaving 17 bases between. Looked up from germline, CDR1 is SNHLY and CDR2 is FYNNEI. The CDR3 DNA follows: TGTGCCAGCAGTGGCCGCGGGGTCGGAGAGGAGCAGTTCTTC. This codes for CASSGRGVGEEQFF.

V and J are TRBV6-5 and TRBJ2-5; unclear D gene. Trimming cost V 6 bases and J 5 bases, with 10 bases left between them. This CDR3 spans 12 amino acids. Germline CDR1 is MNHEY and CDR2 is SVGAGI. For the CDR3, the DNA is TGTGCCAGCAGAGACTCGACCGAGACCCAGTACTTC. Translated, it gives CASRDSTETQYF.

This chain links TRBV6-6 with TRBJ1-5; D might be TRBD1 (6 bases). The CDR3 is made up of 15 amino acids. V was pared by 2 bases and J by 3 bases, with 11 bases between. Germline lookup yields CDR1 MNHNY and CDR2 SVGAGI (reference sequence). CDR3 loop: CASSYLGTINQPQHF. CDR3 sequence (DNA): TGTGCCAGCAGTTACCTCGGGACAATCAATCAGCCCCAGCATTTT.

The CDR3, as DNA: TGTGCCAGCAGTTTTGGGACAGGCTACCAAGAGACCCAGTACTTC. Protein sequence: CASSFGTGYQETQYF. This chain links TRBV28 with TRBJ2-5; 8 nucleotides match TRBD1. This CDR3 is built from 15 residues. Germline-derived CDR1 and CDR2 are MDHEN and SYDVKM. Trimming at V came to 3 bases and at J to 0 bases, leaving 3 bases not matched to a gene. Based on the CDR3 plus reference TRBV28 and TRBJ2-5, the full variable domain is DVKVTQSSRYLVKRTGEKVFLECVQDMDHENMFWYRQDPGLGLRLIYFSYDVKMKEKGDIPEGYSVSREKKERFSLILESASTNQTSMYLCASSFGTGYQETQYFGPGTRLLVL.

The genes are TRBV7-9 and TRBJ1-2; 11 positions agree with TRBD1. Trimming at V came to 4 bases and at J to 2 bases, leaving 9 bases not matched to a gene. The CDR3 runs to 17 residues. Germline loops: CDR1 SEHNR, CDR2 FQNEAQ (reference sequence). The CDR3 DNA reads as TGTGCCAGCAGCTCGGCAGGGGGGACAGGGGGGAACTATGGCTACACCTTC. Its protein is CASSSAGGTGGNYGYTF.

The rearrangement links TRBV19 to TRBJ1-3; no clear D gene. Germline loops: CDR1 LNHDA, CDR2 SQIVND (reference sequence). This CDR3 contains 11 residues. V gave up 10 bases and J gave up 4 bases, with 8 bases separating them. The DNA for the CDR3 is TGTGCCACCGGGATCGGAAACACCATATATTTT. Translation: CATGIGNTIYF. Together with reference TRBV19 and TRBJ1-3, the CDR3 gives the full variable domain: DGGITQSPKYLFRKEGQNVTLSCEQNLNHDAMYWYRQDPGQGLRLIYYSQIVNDFQKGDIAEGYSVSREKKESFPLTVTSAQKNPTAFYLCATGIGNTIYFGEGSWLTVV.

The genes are TRBV28 and TRBJ1-1; TRBD1 might be the D (5 bases). This CDR3 is 12 amino acids long. The germline V gene has CDR1 MDHEN and CDR2 SYDVKM. With 3 bases removed from V and 9 bases from J, the gap between germline ends came to 11 bases. Here the CDR3 DNA reads TGTGCCAGCAGTTTTTCAGGGCGGCAAGCTTTCTTT. Its protein product is CASSFSGRQAFF.

The chain has TRBV2 and TRBJ2-7, with 13 positions matching TRBD2. Germline V gene sequence: CDR1 SNHLY, CDR2 FYNNEI. The length of the CDR3 is 16 residues. V was clipped by 6 bases and J by 1 base; unmatched bases: 6. CDR3 sequence reads: CASRRPGLAGSYEQYF. CDR3 nucleotides: TGTGCCAGCAGACGCCCGGGACTAGCGGGATCCTACGAGCAGTACTTC.

J is TRBJ2-1 and V is TRBV29-1; D perhaps matches TRBD2 (5 bases). Germline V gene sequence: CDR1 SQVTM, CDR2 ANQGSEA. The CDR3 loop spans 14 amino acids. Trimming took off 6 bases at V and 0 bases at J, with 12 bases between the two ends. The CDR3 sequence is CSVRRGSSYNEQFF. Here the CDR3 DNA reads TGCAGCGTCCGCCGGGGAAGCTCCTACAATGAGCAGTTCTTC.

The chain links TRBV5-8 to TRBJ2-3; 8 nucleotides match TRBD2. In germline, CDR1 is SGHTS, CDR2 YDEGEE. The V gene end was trimmed by 2 bases and the J gene end by 2 bases; junction bases not matched to a gene: 7. CDR3 length equals 16 residues. The CDR3 protein is CASSLTSGGPTDTQYF. The CDR3, as DNA: TGTGCCAGCAGCTTAACCTCGGGGGGGCCCACAGATACGCAGTATTTT.

The chain combines TRBV19 with TRBJ1-1; no definite D call. The germline gives CDR1 LNHDA, CDR2 SQIVND (reference sequence). Trimming stripped 2 bases from V and 1 base from J, with 8 bases between. This CDR3 is built from 14 residues. The CDR3 loop is CASSIMAGNTEAFF. As DNA, the CDR3 is TGTGCCAGTAGTATAATGGCGGGGAACACTGAAGCTTTCTTT.

This clone came up a few times. The chain employs TRBV6-1 and TRBJ1-4; tentatively, D is TRBD1 (5 bases). V was cut by 2 bases and J by 8 bases, with 15 bases left in between. Germline V lookup: CDR1 MNHNS, CDR2 SASEGT. The CDR3 totals 15 residues. The CDR3 protein is CASSEFTGQGEKLFF. CDR3 bases: TGTGCCAGCAGTGAATTTACAGGCCAAGGGGAAAAACTGTTTTTT.

The J gene is TRBJ1-1, the V gene TRBV7-2, with D possibly matching TRBD1 (6 bases). From germline, CDR1 is SGHTA and CDR2 FQGNSA. V lost 5 bases to trimming and J lost 1 base, with 17 bases between them. The CDR3 has 16 amino acids. The DNA of the CDR3 is TGTGCCAGCAGCCCAAGGGGGGGAGTAAAGAACACTGAAGCTTTCTTT. Translation gives CASSPRGGVKNTEAFF.

The chain is built from TRBV28 and TRBJ1-4; D gene unclear. The V end was cut by 6 bases, the J end by 8 bases, with 19 bases between. The CDR3 has 15 amino acids. The germline V gene encodes CDR1 MDHEN and CDR2 SYDVKM. The CDR3 DNA reads TGTGCCAGCAGGATTTCCATTGGAGTAAGCGAAAAACTGTTTTTT. Translating it yields CASRISIGVSEKLFF.